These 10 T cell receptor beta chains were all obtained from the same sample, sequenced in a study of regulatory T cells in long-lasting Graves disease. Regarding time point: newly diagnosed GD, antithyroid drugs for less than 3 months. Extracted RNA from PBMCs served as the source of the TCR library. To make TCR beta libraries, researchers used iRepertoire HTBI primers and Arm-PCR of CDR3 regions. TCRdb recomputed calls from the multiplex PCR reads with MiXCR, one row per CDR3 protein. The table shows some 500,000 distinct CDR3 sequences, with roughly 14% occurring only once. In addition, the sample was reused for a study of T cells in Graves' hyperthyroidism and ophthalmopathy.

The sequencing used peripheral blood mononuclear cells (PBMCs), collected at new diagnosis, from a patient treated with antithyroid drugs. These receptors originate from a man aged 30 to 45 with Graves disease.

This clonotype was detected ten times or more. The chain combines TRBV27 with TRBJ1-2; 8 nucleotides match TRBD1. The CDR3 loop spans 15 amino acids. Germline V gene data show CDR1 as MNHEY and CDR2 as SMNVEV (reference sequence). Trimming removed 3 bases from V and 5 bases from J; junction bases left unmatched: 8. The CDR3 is CASSFQAGGAYGYTF. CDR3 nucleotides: TGTGCCAGCAGTTTCCAAGCAGGGGGCGCATATGGCTACACCTTC.

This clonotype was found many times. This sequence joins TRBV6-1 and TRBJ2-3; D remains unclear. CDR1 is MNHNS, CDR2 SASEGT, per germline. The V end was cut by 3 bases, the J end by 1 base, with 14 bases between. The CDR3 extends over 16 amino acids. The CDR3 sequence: CASSDLGYEGTDTQYF. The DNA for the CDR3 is TGTGCCAGCAGTGATCTTGGCTACGAGGGCACAGATACGCAGTATTTT.

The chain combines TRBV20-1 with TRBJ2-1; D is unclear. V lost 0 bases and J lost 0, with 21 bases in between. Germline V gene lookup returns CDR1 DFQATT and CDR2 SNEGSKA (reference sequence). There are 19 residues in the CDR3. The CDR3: CSAREATSGRPSSYNEQFF. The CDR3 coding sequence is TGCAGTGCTAGAGAGGCTACCTCGGGTAGGCCGAGCTCCTACAATGAGCAGTTCTTC.

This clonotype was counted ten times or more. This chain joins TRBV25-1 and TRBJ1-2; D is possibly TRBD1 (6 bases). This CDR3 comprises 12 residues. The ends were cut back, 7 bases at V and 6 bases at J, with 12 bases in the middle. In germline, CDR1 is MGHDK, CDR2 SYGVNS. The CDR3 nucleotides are TGTGCCAGCACCCAGGGGTTCGATGGCTACACCTTC. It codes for CASTQGFDGYTF.

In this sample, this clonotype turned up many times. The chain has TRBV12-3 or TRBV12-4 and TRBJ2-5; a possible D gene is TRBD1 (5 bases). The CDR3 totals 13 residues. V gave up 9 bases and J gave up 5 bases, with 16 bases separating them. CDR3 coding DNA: TGTGCCAGTACCTCTGGGGCTAGGGAGACCCAGTACTTC. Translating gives CASTSGARETQYF.

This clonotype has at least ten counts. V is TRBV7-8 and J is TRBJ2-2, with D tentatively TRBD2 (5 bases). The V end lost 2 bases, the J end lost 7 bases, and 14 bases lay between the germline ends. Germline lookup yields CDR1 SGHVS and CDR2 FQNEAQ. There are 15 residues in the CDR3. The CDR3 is CASSLRTHSNGELFF. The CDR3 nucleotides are TGTGCCAGCAGCTTACGGACTCATTCAAACGGGGAGCTGTTTTTT.

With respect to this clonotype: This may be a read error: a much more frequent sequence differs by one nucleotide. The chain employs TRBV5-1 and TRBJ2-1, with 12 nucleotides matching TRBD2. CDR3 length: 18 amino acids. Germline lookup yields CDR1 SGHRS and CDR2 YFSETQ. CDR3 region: CASSPGTSGLSSYSEQFF. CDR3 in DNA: TGCGCCAGCAGCCCCGGGACTAGCGGGCTCAGCTCCTACAGTGAGCAGTTCTTC. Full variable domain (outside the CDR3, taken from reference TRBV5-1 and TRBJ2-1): KAGVTQTPRYLIKTRGQQVTLSCSPISGHRSVSWYQQTPGQGLQFLFEYFSETQRNKGNFPGRFSGRQFSNSRSEMNVSTLELGDSALYLCASSPGTSGLSSYSEQFFGPGTRLTVL.

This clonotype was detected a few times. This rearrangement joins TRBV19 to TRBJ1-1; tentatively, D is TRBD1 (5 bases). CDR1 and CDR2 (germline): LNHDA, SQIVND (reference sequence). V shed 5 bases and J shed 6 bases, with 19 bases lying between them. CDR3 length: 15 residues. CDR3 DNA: TGTGCCAGTAGTCCCGGGTCGCGGGGGAGGGCTGAAGCTTTCTTT. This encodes CASSPGSRGRAEAFF.

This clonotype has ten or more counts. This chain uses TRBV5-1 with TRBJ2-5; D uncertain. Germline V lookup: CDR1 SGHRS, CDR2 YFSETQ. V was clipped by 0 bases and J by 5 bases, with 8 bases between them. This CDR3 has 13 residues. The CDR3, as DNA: TGCGCCAGCAGCTTGGACCGTCCGGAGACCCAGTACTTC. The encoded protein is CASSLDRPETQYF.

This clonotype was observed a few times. CDR3 loop: CSATDQGAISTDTQYF. In nucleotides, the CDR3 is TGCAGTGCTACCGATCAGGGGGCTATTAGCACAGATACGCAGTATTTT. This chain connects TRBV20-1 to TRBJ2-3, with TRBD1 matching 8 bases. This CDR3 comprises 16 residues. The germline V gene encodes CDR1 DFQATT and CDR2 SNEGSKA (reference sequence). With V trimmed by 4 bases and J by 0 bases, 9 bases remained unmatched.